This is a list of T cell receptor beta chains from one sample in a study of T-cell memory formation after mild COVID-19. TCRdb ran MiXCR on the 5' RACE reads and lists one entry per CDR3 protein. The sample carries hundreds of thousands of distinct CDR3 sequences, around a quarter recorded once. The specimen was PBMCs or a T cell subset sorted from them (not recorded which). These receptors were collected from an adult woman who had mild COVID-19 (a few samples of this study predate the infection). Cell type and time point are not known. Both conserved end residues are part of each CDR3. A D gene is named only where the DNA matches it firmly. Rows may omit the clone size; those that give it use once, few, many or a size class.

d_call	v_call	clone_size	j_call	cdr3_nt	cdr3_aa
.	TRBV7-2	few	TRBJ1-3	TGTGCCAGCAGCTTAGACGCCCCCCGGGCGGGGATCCCAACCTATTTT	CASSLDAPRAGIPTYF
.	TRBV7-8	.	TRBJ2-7	TGTGCCAGCAGCTTCTCGGGGGATAGCTACGAGCAGTACTTC	CASSFSGDSYEQYF
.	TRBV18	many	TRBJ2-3	TGTGCCAGCAGCCCCCGGGGCACAGATACGCAGTATTTT	CASSPRGTDTQYF
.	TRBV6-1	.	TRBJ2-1	TGTGCCAGCATCTCCTACAATGAGCAGTTCTTC	CASISYNEQFF
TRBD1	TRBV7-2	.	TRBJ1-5	TGTGCCAGCAGCTCGTCAGGGGGCTTTGGGCGTAGCAATCAGCCCCAGCATTTT	CASSSSGGFGRSNQPQHF
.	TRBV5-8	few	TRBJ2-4	TGTGCCAGCCCCGAGGGCCTAGCCAAAAACATTCAGTACTTC	CASPEGLAKNIQYF
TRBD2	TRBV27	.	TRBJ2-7	TGTGCCAGCAGTTCTAGCGGGACTTTCACCTACGAGCAGTACTTC	CASSSSGTFTYEQYF
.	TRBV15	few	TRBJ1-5	TGTGCCACCAGCAGAGATCCACAGCAGCCCCAGCATTTT	CATSRDPQQPQHF
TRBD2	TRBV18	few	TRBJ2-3	TGTGCCAGCTCACCACCGTTGGCTAGCGGTTACACAGATACGCAGTATTTT	CASSPPLASGYTDTQYF
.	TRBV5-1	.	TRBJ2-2	TGCGCCAGCAAAATAGGTGGCACCGGGGAGCTGTTTTTT	CASKIGGTGELFF
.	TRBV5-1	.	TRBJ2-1	TGCGCCAGCAGCCCTCTATTCCGGGACCTCGCGAAACCCTCCAATGAAGGGCAGTTCTTC	CASSPLFRDLAKPSNEGQFF
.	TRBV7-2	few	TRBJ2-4	TGTGCCAGCAGCCGAGCGGGTCTAGTTGGCAAAAACATTCAGTACTTC	CASSRAGLVGKNIQYF
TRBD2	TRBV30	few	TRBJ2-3	TGTGCCTGGGTTAGCGGGAGGAACACAGATACGCAGTATTTT	CAWVSGRNTDTQYF
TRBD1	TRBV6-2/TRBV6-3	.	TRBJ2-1	TGTGCCAGCAGTTACGCCTGGAGGACAGGGCTCCTGATCGCCTACAATGAGCAGTTCTTC	CASSYAWRTGLLIAYNEQFF
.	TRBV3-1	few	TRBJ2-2	TGTGCCAGCAGCCACGACGGGCTGGTCACCGGGGAGCTGTTTTTT	CASSHDGLVTGELFF
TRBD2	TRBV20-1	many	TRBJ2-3	TGCAGTGCTAGAGAGGGACTAGCGGGGACCCTACGATACACAGATACGCAGTATTTT	CSAREGLAGTLRYTDTQYF
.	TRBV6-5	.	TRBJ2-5	TGTGCCAGCAGTGACATGACAGGAGAGACCCAGTACTTC	CASSDMTGETQYF
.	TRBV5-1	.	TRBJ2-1	TGCGCCAGCAGCAAGGGGGGATCCAGCAACAATGAGCAGTTCTTC	CASSKGGSSNNEQFF
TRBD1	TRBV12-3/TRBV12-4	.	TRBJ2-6	TGTGCCAGCAGTCCCGGACAGGGGCGGGGGGCCAACGTCCTGACTTTC	CASSPGQGRGANVLTF
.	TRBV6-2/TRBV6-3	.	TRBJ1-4	TGTGCCAGCAGTTACGGCGGGGAGAATGAAAAACTGTTTTTT	CASSYGGENEKLFF
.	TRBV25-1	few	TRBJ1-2	TGTGCCAGCAGTGAACGGGAGGGGCGCGGGGACTATGGCTACACCTTC	CASSEREGRGDYGYTF
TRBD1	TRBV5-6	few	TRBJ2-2	TGTGCCAGCAGCTACACAGGGGTGAGCACCGGGGAGCTGTTTTTT	CASSYTGVSTGELFF
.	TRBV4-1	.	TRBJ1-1	TGCGCCAGCAGCCGGCAGGGGCGGAACACTGAAGCTTTCTTT	CASSRQGRNTEAFF
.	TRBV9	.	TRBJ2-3	TGTGCCAGCAGCAAATTCGAAACAGATACGCAGTATTTT	CASSKFETDTQYF
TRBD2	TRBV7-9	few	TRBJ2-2	TGTGCCAGCAGCTTACTAGCGGGGGACCTCACGAACACCGGGGAGCTGTTTTTT	CASSLLAGDLTNTGELFF
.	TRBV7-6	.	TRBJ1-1	TGTGCCAGCAGCTCCGGAACGAACACTGAAGCTTTCTTT	CASSSGTNTEAFF
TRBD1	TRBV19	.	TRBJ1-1	TGTGCCAGTAGTGCCTTACGGGGGACAGGGGTAGGTGAAGCTTTCTTT	CASSALRGTGVGEAFF
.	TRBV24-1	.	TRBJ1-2	TGTGCCACCAGTGACGGACATAACTATGGCTACACCTTC	CATSDGHNYGYTF
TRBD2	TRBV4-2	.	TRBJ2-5	TGTGCCAGCAGCCAAGATCCTAGCGGGAGGGCCGTCCAAGAGACCCAGTACTTC	CASSQDPSGRAVQETQYF
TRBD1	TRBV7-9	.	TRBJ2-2	TGTGCCAGCAGCCGCGGAGGGACAGGGATCACCGGGGAGCTGTTTTTT	CASSRGGTGITGELFF
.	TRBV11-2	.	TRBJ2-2	TGTGCCAGTCCCCATCCAACGACCTCAAACACCGGGGAGCTGTTTTTT	CASPHPTTSNTGELFF
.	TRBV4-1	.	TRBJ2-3	TGCGCCAGCAGCCAGCAATCTTGGACTAGCACAGATACGCAGTATTTT	CASSQQSWTSTDTQYF
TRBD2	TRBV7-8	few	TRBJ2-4	TGTGCCAGCAGCTTAGTGGCTAGCGGGGGAAAAAACATTCAGTACTTC	CASSLVASGGKNIQYF
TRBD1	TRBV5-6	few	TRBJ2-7	TGTGCCAGCAGCGGGGCCGGGACAGGGTTTAGGGGATACTTC	CASSGAGTGFRGYF
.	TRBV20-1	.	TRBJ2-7	TGCAGTGCTTCGGACAGCCTCTCCTACGAGCAGTACTTC	CSASDSLSYEQYF
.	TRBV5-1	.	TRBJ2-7	TGCGCCAGCAGCTTGGTGGACGGAAGCAGCTCCTACGAGCAGTACTTC	CASSLVDGSSSYEQYF
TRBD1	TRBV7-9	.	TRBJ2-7	TGTGCCAGCAGCTCGGGGCTCTACAAAGACCGGGACAGGGGAATGGGCTCCTACGAGCAGTACTTC	CASSSGLYKDRDRGMGSYEQYF
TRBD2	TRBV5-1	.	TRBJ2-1	TGCGCCAGCAGCTTGCGGGGGAGGGACAATGAGCAGTTCTTC	CASSLRGRDNEQFF
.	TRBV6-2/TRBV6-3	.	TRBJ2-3	TGTGCCAGCAGTTATAAAGCAGGGGACGCAGATACGCAGTATTTT	CASSYKAGDADTQYF
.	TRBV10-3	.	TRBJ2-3	TGTGCCACCCACCCCGCGAACAGGTCTCCCACAGATACGCAGTATTTT	CATHPANRSPTDTQYF
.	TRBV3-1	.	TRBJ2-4	TGTGCCAGCAGACCCCGTAGGGCCAACATTCAGTACTTC	CASRPRRANIQYF
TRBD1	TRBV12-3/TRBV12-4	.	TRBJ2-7	TGTGCCAGCAGTTTAGGCCCGGGACAGGCTAATTTC	CASSLGPGQANF
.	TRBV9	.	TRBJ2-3	TGTGCCAGCAGCCCCGAGGGCTCGTTCACAGATACGCAGTATTTT	CASSPEGSFTDTQYF
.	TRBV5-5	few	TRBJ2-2	TGTGCCAGCAGCTTGTTAACAACCGGTCCCGGGGAGCTGTTTTTT	CASSLLTTGPGELFF
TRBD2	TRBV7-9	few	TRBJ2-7	TGTGCCAGCAGCTACGGACTAGCGGGGGACTACGAGCAGTACTTC	CASSYGLAGDYEQYF
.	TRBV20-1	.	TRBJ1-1	TGCAGTGCTAAGGGACGCACAATCTGGGGCACTGAAGCTTTCTTT	CSAKGRTIWGTEAFF